The clone carrying this T cell receptor (beta chain) has a handful of counts. Its matching antigen is unknown. The data are from a study of cytomegalovirus exposure and HLA in healthy donors. General study points: In a later analysis, most CMV-associated TCR beta chains appeared HLA-restricted.

The PCR was carried out with 60 Vbeta primers and 13 Jbeta primers. Clones were read by immunoSEQ multiplex PCR, and TCRdb kept only the in-frame ones, dropping some. The sample shows 200,000 to 250,000 clones, nearly 80% of them seen only once. CDR1 and CDR2 (germline): MNHNS, SASEGT. The junction had 9 bases not matched to a gene; V was cut back by 3 bases and J by 4 bases. This CDR3 has 16 amino acids. J is TRBJ1-2 and V is TRBV6-1; TRBD1 aligns across 9 bases. The clonotype was recovered from a man aged 18 to 29 in good health and CMV-seronegative. Input material: PBMCs. DNA of the CDR3: TGTGCCAGCAGTGATATTAGACAGGGGGTAGGCTATGGCTACACCTTC. Protein sequence: CASSDIRQGVGYGYTF.